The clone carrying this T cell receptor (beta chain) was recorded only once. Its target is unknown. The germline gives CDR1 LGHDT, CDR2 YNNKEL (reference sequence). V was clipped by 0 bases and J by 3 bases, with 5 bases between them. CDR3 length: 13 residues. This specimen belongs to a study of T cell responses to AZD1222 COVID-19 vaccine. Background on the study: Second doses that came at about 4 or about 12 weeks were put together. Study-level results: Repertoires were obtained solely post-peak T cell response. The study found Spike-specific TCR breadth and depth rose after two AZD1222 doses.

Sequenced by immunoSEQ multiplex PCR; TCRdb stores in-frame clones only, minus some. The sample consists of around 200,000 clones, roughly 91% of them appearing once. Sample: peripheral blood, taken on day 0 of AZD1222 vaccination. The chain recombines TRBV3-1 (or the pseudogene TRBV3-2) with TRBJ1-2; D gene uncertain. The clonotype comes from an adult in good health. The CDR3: CASSQDRDYGYTF. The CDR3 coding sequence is TGTGCCAGCAGCCAAGATCGAGACTATGGCTACACCTTC.